Listed here is a single T cell receptor beta chain. Its antigen remains unknown. The source of the sample is a study of cytomegalovirus exposure and HLA in healthy donors. Germline values: CDR1 MDHEN, CDR2 SYDVKM. CDR3 size: 21 residues. Unmatched junction bases numbered 26, after V lost 3 bases and J lost 8 bases. The PCR had 60 Vbeta and 13 Jbeta primers. TCRdb's copy holds only in-frame clones and misses some; the assay was immunoSEQ multiplex PCR. The sample consists of 200,000 or so clones, more than 60% of them appearing once. General study points: It was reported that the classifier diagnosed cytomegalovirus status with high specificity and sensitivity in both the original and validation cohorts.

The origin of this receptor is a man aged 50 to 59 in good health and CMV-seronegative. Sequencing used PBMCs. The rearrangement uses TRBV28 and TRBJ2-1; 9 nucleotides match TRBD2. The CDR3, as DNA: TGTGCCAGCAGTTTCTCCTCGCCGTCGATGAGTTTTAGCGGGAGAACCGATGAGCAGTTCTTC. Its protein is CASSFSSPSMSFSGRTDEQFF.